These 21 T cell receptor beta chains were all obtained from the same sample, sequenced in a study of blood T cell repertoires in COVID-19. Assay: immunoSEQ multiplex PCR; the TCRdb copy retains only in-frame clones and omits some. The sample shows around 250,000 clones, 86% of them seen only once. Sequencing was done on a sample of peripheral blood. The receptors come from a man older than 75 with acute or convalescent COVID-19.

The chain carries TRBV19 and TRBJ2-5; 7 bases are shared with TRBD2. V lost 5 bases, J lost 1 base, and 4 bases stayed unmatched. The CDR3 loop spans 14 amino acids. Germline V lookup: CDR1 LNHDA, CDR2 SQIVND (reference sequence). The CDR3 nucleotides read TGTGCCAGTAGTCAACTAGCGCTCCAAGAGACCCAGTACTTC. It encodes CASSQLALQETQYF.

This clone has just one count. The gene calls are TRBV5-1 and TRBJ1-1; D is perhaps TRBD1 (6 bases). The germline V gene encodes CDR1 SGHRS and CDR2 YFSETQ. V was pared by 6 bases and J by 4 bases, with 13 bases between. There are 13 residues in the CDR3. The CDR3 region has the DNA TGCGCCAGCACGGGGGGGGCGACCACTGAAGCTTTCTTT. Translation gives CASTGGATTEAFF.

The gene calls are TRBV10-2 and TRBJ1-6; no reliable D call. Looked up from germline, CDR1 is WSHSY and CDR2 is SAAADI. CDR3 size: 14 residues. V gave up 6 bases and J gave up 9 bases, with 15 bases separating them. The chain's CDR3 is CASRPTVGSSPLHF. CDR3 bases: TGCGCCAGCAGGCCTACGGTTGGGAGTTCACCCCTCCACTTT.

The J gene is TRBJ1-1, the V gene TRBV14; D is uncertain. The V and J ends lost 5 bases and 7 bases respectively, with 14 bases between them. The CDR3 consists of 13 residues. Germline V CDR1 and CDR2: SGHDN, FVKESK. The CDR3 spells CASSLQGGNEAFF. CDR3 bases: TGTGCCAGCAGCTTACAAGGCGGAAATGAAGCTTTCTTT.

As regards this clone: Other DNA sequences from this sample encode an identical CDR3 as well. This CDR3 reads CASSLYMTGDTQYF. For the CDR3, the DNA is TGTGCCAGCAGCCTCTACATGACGGGAGATACGCAGTATTTT. V gene TRBV5-4 combines with J gene TRBJ2-3; the D is unclear. Germline V gene data show CDR1 as SGHNT and CDR2 as YYREEE (reference sequence). Trimming cost V 4 bases and J 5 bases, with 14 bases left between them. The CDR3 runs to 14 residues. The full variable domain, with the rest looked up from reference TRBV5-4 and TRBJ2-3, is ETGVTQSPTHLIKTRGQQVTLRCSSQSGHNTVSWYQQALGQGPQFIFQYYREEENGRGNFPPRFSGLQFPNYSSELNVNALELDDSALYLCASSLYMTGDTQYFGPGTRLTVL.

The chain employs TRBV5-1 and TRBJ2-7; 7 bases line up with TRBD1. The junction had 6 bases not matched to a gene; V was cut back by 1 base and J by 2 bases. From germline, CDR1 is SGHRS and CDR2 YFSETQ. The CDR3 runs to 15 residues. The CDR3 protein is CASSLTTGSTYEQYF. The CDR3 DNA follows: TGCGCCAGCAGCTTGACGACAGGGTCGACCTACGAGCAGTACTTC.

The rearrangement uses TRBV19 and TRBJ2-1, with 7 bases matching TRBD2. This CDR3 spans 13 amino acids. Germline V gene sequence: CDR1 LNHDA, CDR2 SQIVND (reference sequence). Trimming cost V 7 bases and J 7 bases; bases outside gene matches: 7. The CDR3 bases are TGTGCCAGTACCGGGACTAAGGGGAATGAGCAGTTCTTC. Translating it yields CASTGTKGNEQFF.

The V and J genes are TRBV3-1 (or the pseudogene TRBV3-2) and TRBJ2-3, with 7 bases aligning to TRBD1. CDR1 and CDR2 from the germline V gene are LGHDT and YNNKEL (reference sequence). The CDR3 consists of 15 residues. V was clipped by 5 bases and J by 1 base; unmatched bases: 6. The CDR3 sequence: CASSTQGSRTDTQYF. The CDR3 DNA sequence: TGTGCCAGCAGCACACAGGGGTCACGCACAGATACGCAGTATTTT.

The chain recombines TRBV5-1 with TRBJ2-1, with 8 bases fitting TRBD2. Germline lookup yields CDR1 SGHRS and CDR2 YFSETQ. V gave up 4 bases and J gave up 9 bases; unmatched junction bases: 6. The CDR3 has 13 residues. As DNA, the CDR3 is TGCGCCAGCAGCCTCCAGCGGGAGACTGAGCAGTTCTTC. Translating gives CASSLQRETEQFF.

The rearrangement links TRBV28 to TRBJ1-4, with 12 bases aligning to TRBD1. The CDR3 spans 20 residues. Germline V gene lookup returns CDR1 MDHEN and CDR2 SYDVKM. Losses at the gene ends were 6 bases for V and 0 bases for J; bases not matched to a gene: 14. CDR3 residues: CASSPGAGTGGSATNEKLFF. In nucleotides, the CDR3 is TGTGCCAGCAGCCCTGGGGCCGGGACAGGGGGCTCAGCAACTAATGAAAAACTGTTTTTT. Drawing the rest from reference TRBV28 and TRBJ1-4, the complete variable domain is DVKVTQSSRYLVKRTGEKVFLECVQDMDHENMFWYRQDPGLGLRLIYFSYDVKMKEKGDIPEGYSVSREKKERFSLILESASTNQTSMYLCASSPGAGTGGSATNEKLFFGSGTQLSVL.

The chain carries TRBV7-9 and TRBJ2-1, with a weak D call TRBD2 (7 bases). CDR1 SEHNR and CDR2 FQNEAQ come from the germline V gene (reference sequence). The CDR3 is made up of 19 amino acids. V lost 7 bases to trimming and J lost 4 bases, with 29 bases between them. The DNA for the CDR3 is TGTGCCAGCAACACCTGGGGGGGCGGGAGTCATTCCTCGTACAATGAGCAGTTCTTC. This encodes CASNTWGGGSHSSYNEQFF.

This chain connects TRBV18 to TRBJ1-2, with D possibly being TRBD1 (5 bases). Per germline, CDR1 KGHSH and CDR2 LQKENI. Trimming stripped 0 bases from V and 0 bases from J, with 8 bases between. This CDR3 is built from 15 residues. CDR3 DNA sequence: TGTGCCAGCTCACCACCGGCAGGGCCTAACTATGGCTACACCTTC. Translated: CASSPPAGPNYGYTF. Full variable domain (missing parts from reference TRBV18 and TRBJ1-2): NAGVMQNPRHLVRRRGQEARLRCSPMKGHSHVYWYRQLPEEGLKFMVYLQKENIIDESGMPKERFSAEFPKEGPSILRIQQVVRGDSAAYFCASSPPAGPNYGYTFGSGTRLTVV.

As to this clone: Germline is not matched at one junction end, which may reflect a read error. The genes are TRBV28 and TRBJ1-5; D is possibly TRBD1 (6 bases). The germline CDR1 and CDR2 sequences are MDHEN and SYDVKM. This CDR3 is built from 12 residues. The CDR3: CACRGGNQPQHF. The CDR3 DNA is TGTGCCTGCAGGGGAGGCAATCAGCCCCAGCATTTT.

This chain joins TRBV5-4 and TRBJ2-1, with 10 bases matching TRBD2. There are 15 residues in the CDR3. Germline V gene sequence: CDR1 SGHNT, CDR2 YYREEE (reference sequence). Trimming at V came to 2 bases and at J to 5 bases, leaving 4 bases not matched to a gene. CDR3: CASSFRLAGDNEQFF. The CDR3 nucleotides are TGTGCCAGCAGCTTTCGGCTAGCGGGAGACAATGAGCAGTTCTTC.

The rearrangement joins TRBV10-3 to TRBJ1-5; possibly TRBD1 for D (5 bases). Trimming took 8 bases from V and 7 from J, leaving 12 bases between them. Germline V gives CDR1 ENHRY, CDR2 SYGVKD. This CDR3 has 12 amino acids. This CDR3 is CAIGAGRQPQHF. The CDR3 bases are TGTGCCATCGGGGCGGGGAGGCAGCCCCAGCATTTT.

The J gene is TRBJ2-3, the V gene TRBV5-1; 8 bases are a match to TRBD1. The CDR3 has 15 residues. J gave up 6 bases and V 7 bases, and 13 bases lay outside the gene matches. CDR1 is SGHRS and CDR2 is YFSETQ in the germline V gene. The CDR3 is CASGGQGQLGDTQYF. DNA of the CDR3: TGCGCCAGCGGAGGACAGGGACAGCTAGGGGATACGCAGTATTTT.

The chain is built from TRBV6-5 and TRBJ2-1, with 9 bases lining up with TRBD2. Trimming removed 4 bases from V and 12 bases from J; junction bases left unmatched: 7. The CDR3 contains 13 residues. CDR1 and CDR2 (germline): MNHEY, SVGAGI. The CDR3 loop is CASSSMREGGQFF. The CDR3 nucleotides read TGTGCCAGCAGTTCTATGCGGGAGGGAGGGCAGTTCTTC.

J is TRBJ1-3 and V is TRBV29-1; 8 bases agree with TRBD1. Trimming took 7 bases from V and 8 from J; bases not matched to a gene: 7. The germline gives CDR1 SQVTM, CDR2 ANQGSEA. This CDR3 has 12 amino acids. The CDR3 reads CSGTGLRDTIYF. CDR3 coding DNA: TGCAGCGGGACAGGGTTGCGGGACACCATATATTTT.

The chain links TRBV5-1 to TRBJ2-1; D not certain. The CDR3 is 16 amino acids. Trimming pared 0 bases from V and 6 bases from J, leaving 16 bases between. CDR1 and CDR2 (germline): SGHRS, YFSETQ. Here the CDR3 reads CASSLEAAVPSNEQFF. In DNA, the CDR3 is TGCGCCAGCAGCTTGGAGGCGGCTGTCCCCTCCAATGAGCAGTTCTTC.

The V gene is TRBV6-5, the J gene TRBJ1-1, with a weak D call TRBD1 (6 bases). This CDR3 region has 14 residues. The V end lost 4 bases, the J end lost 1 base, and 10 bases lay between the germline ends. Germline V gene data show CDR1 as MNHEY and CDR2 as SVGAGI. CDR3 in DNA: TGTGCCAGCAGTTCGGACAGCGCGAACACTGAAGCTTTCTTT. Protein sequence: CASSSDSANTEAFF.

The gene calls are TRBV19 and TRBJ1-6, with a tentative D call TRBD1 (6 bases). This CDR3 is 15 amino acids long. The V end lost 8 bases, the J end lost 0 bases, and 11 bases lay between the germline ends. In germline, CDR1 is LNHDA, CDR2 SQIVND (reference sequence). CDR3 DNA sequence: TGTGCCAGTTCAGGGGTAAACTCCTATAATTCACCCCTCCACTTT. Residues: CASSGVNSYNSPLHF. The whole variable domain, filled in from reference TRBV19 and TRBJ1-6, reads DGGITQSPKYLFRKEGQNVTLSCEQNLNHDAMYWYRQDPGQGLRLIYYSQIVNDFQKGDIAEGYSVSREKKESFPLTVTSAQKNPTAFYLCASSGVNSYNSPLHFGNGTRLTVT.